These 27 T cell receptor beta chains share one sample of origin, sequenced in a study of blood T cell repertoires in COVID-19. TCRdb's table, derived via immunoSEQ multiplex PCR, lists solely in-frame clones and lacks some. The sample includes fewer than 350,000 clones, about 91% of them seen just once. Sequencing was carried out using peripheral blood. The receptors were sampled from a man under 40 with COVID-19, enrolled during active disease.

The V call is TRBV7-2, the J call TRBJ2-5; 10 bases fit TRBD1. Germline V gene data show CDR1 as SGHTA and CDR2 as FQGNSA. V trimming: 5 bases; J trimming: 5 bases; junction bases outside the gene matches: 8. CDR3 size: 15 residues. CDR3 in amino acids: CASSLTGTGVETQYF. The CDR3 coding sequence is TGTGCCAGCAGCCTTACCGGGACAGGGGTCGAGACCCAGTACTTC.

J is TRBJ1-1 and V is TRBV9, with 7 nucleotides matching TRBD1. CDR1 is SGDLS and CDR2 is YYNGEE in the germline V gene. There are 15 residues in the CDR3. The junction had 8 bases not matched to a gene; V was cut back by 4 bases and J by 2 bases. CDR3 amino acids: CASSPRQGSNTEAFF. The DNA for the CDR3 is TGTGCCAGCAGCCCCAGACAGGGATCTAACACTGAAGCTTTCTTT.

The chain has TRBV5-1 and TRBJ2-7, with D uncertain. Per the germline V gene, CDR1 is SGHRS and CDR2 is YFSETQ. This CDR3 comprises 14 residues. V dropped 1 base and J dropped 4 bases, with 12 bases sitting between them. The DNA for the CDR3 is TGCGCCAGCAGCTTGTGGTTTGGGCAGTACGAGCAGTACTTC. This codes for CASSLWFGQYEQYF.

V gene TRBV6-2 or TRBV6-3 combines with J gene TRBJ2-7, with 9 bases fitting TRBD2. With V trimmed by 2 bases and J by 4 bases, 3 bases remained unmatched. There are 14 residues in the CDR3. Germline V gene sequence: CDR1 MNHEY, CDR2 SVGEGT. The CDR3 DNA reads as TGTGCCAGCAGTTACGGCGGGGGGGCTTACGAGCAGTACTTC. This translates into CASSYGGGAYEQYF.

The chain joins TRBV5-1 to TRBJ2-1; 8 bases fit TRBD1. The CDR3 totals 15 residues. CDR1 is SGHRS, CDR2 YFSETQ, per germline. V shed 4 bases and J 2 bases; nucleotides not matched to a gene: 5. The CDR3 reads CASSKTGEPYNEQFF. In DNA form, the CDR3 reads TGCGCCAGCAGCAAGACAGGGGAGCCCTACAATGAGCAGTTCTTC.

The genes are TRBV29-1 and TRBJ2-7; TRBD1 agrees at 7 bases. Per the germline V gene, CDR1 is SQVTM and CDR2 is ANQGSEA. The CDR3 has 13 amino acids. The V segment lost 6 bases and the J segment 2 bases; nucleotides outside the gene matches: 7. CDR3 region: CSVVPTGAYEQYF. The CDR3 nucleotides read TGCAGCGTCGTTCCTACAGGGGCCTACGAGCAGTACTTC.

This sequence joins TRBV5-6 and TRBJ1-2; D unclear. The germline V gene has CDR1 SGHDT and CDR2 YYEEEE. The CDR3 is 15 residues long. Trimming removed 2 bases from V and 4 bases from J, with 15 bases in between. The CDR3 bases are TGTGCCAGCAGCTTCTTCTTGTCGCCGGGCTATGGCTACACCTTC. Translating gives CASSFFLSPGYGYTF.

The rearrangement uses TRBV30 and TRBJ2-7; 9 bases are shared with TRBD1. V lost 2 bases, J lost 5 bases, and 4 bases stayed unmatched. The length of the CDR3 is 13 residues. CDR1 is GTSNPN and CDR2 is SVGIG in the germline V gene (reference sequence). CDR3 amino acids: CAWSWDRVHEQYF. The DNA for the CDR3 is TGTGCCTGGAGTTGGGACAGGGTCCACGAGCAGTACTTC.

This clone appeared a single time. The rearrangement joins TRBV7-6 to TRBJ1-1, with TRBD1 matching 7 bases. With 5 bases clipped from V and 0 bases from J, the junction kept 6 bases outside the gene matches. The CDR3 consists of 15 residues. The germline V gene encodes CDR1 SGHVS and CDR2 FNYEAQ. This chain's CDR3 is CASSPWTGMNTEAFF. As DNA, the CDR3 is TGTGCCAGCAGCCCCTGGACAGGAATGAACACTGAAGCTTTCTTT.

V and J are TRBV3-1 (or the pseudogene TRBV3-2) and TRBJ2-2, with D unresolved. The CDR3 has 12 amino acids. Germline values: CDR1 LGHDT, CDR2 YNNKEL (reference sequence). Trimming shortened V by 5 bases and J by 7 bases, and 8 bases separated the two germline ends. The CDR3 DNA reads as TGTGCCAGCAGCACTTCCCACGGGGAGCTGTTTTTT. Its protein is CASSTSHGELFF.

The chain uses TRBV5-1 and TRBJ1-4; TRBD1 aligns across 8 bases. CDR3 length: 17 amino acids. Unmatched junction bases numbered 11, after V lost 4 bases and J lost 3 bases. Germline lookup yields CDR1 SGHRS and CDR2 YFSETQ. This chain's CDR3 is CASSLGQGGWANEKLFF. CDR3 bases: TGCGCCAGCAGCCTCGGACAGGGAGGGTGGGCTAATGAAAAACTGTTTTTT.

V is TRBV25-1 and J is TRBJ1-5; TRBD1 is a possible D gene (6 bases). This CDR3 has 15 amino acids. CDR1 and CDR2 from the germline V gene are MGHDK and SYGVNS. The ends were cut back, 1 base at V and 5 bases at J, with 12 bases in the middle. The CDR3 sequence: CASSESAGDHQPQHF. As DNA, the CDR3 is TGTGCCAGCAGTGAATCCGCAGGGGATCATCAGCCCCAGCATTTT.

The genes are TRBV12-3 or TRBV12-4 and TRBJ1-4; maybe TRBD1 (5 bases). Trimming left V 4 bases short and J 8 bases short, with 11 bases between. The CDR3 is made up of 13 amino acids. As DNA, the CDR3 is TGTGCCAGCAGTTCGACAGTAGGGGAAAAACTGTTTTTT. Translated: CASSSTVGEKLFF.

V is TRBV2 and J is TRBJ2-1; the D gene is possibly TRBD1 (5 bases). Trimming cost V 0 bases and J 0 bases, with 6 bases left between them. This CDR3 region has 15 residues. Germline-derived CDR1 and CDR2 are SNHLY and FYNNEI. The CDR3 reads CASSEATGSYNEQFF. CDR3 DNA sequence: TGTGCCAGCAGTGAAGCCACAGGCTCCTACAATGAGCAGTTCTTC.

This rearrangement joins TRBV6-5 to TRBJ1-2, with D perhaps matching TRBD1 (6 bases). Trimming took off 2 bases at V and 2 bases at J, with 9 bases between the two ends. The germline gives CDR1 MNHEY, CDR2 SVGAGI. There are 14 residues in the CDR3. The CDR3 sequence: CASSYLGQNYGYTF. The CDR3 bases are TGTGCCAGCAGTTACCTCGGACAGAACTATGGCTACACCTTC.

The chain recombines TRBV5-1 with TRBJ2-5; tentatively, D is TRBD1 (6 bases). CDR1 SGHRS and CDR2 YFSETQ come from the germline V gene. Trimming stripped 2 bases from V and 2 bases from J, with 16 bases between. The length of the CDR3 is 16 residues. CDR3 in amino acids: CASSFTKSDRQETQYF. The CDR3 DNA reads as TGCGCCAGCAGCTTTACAAAGTCGGACAGACAAGAGACCCAGTACTTC. The entire variable domain, with the rest obtained from reference TRBV5-1 and TRBJ2-5, is as follows: KAGVTQTPRYLIKTRGQQVTLSCSPISGHRSVSWYQQTPGQGLQFLFEYFSETQRNKGNFPGRFSGRQFSNSRSEMNVSTLELGDSALYLCASSFTKSDRQETQYFGPGTRLLVL.

The chain is built from TRBV9 and TRBJ2-3; 7 bases agree with TRBD2. With V trimmed by 1 base and J by 4 bases, 12 bases remained unmatched. CDR1 is SGDLS, CDR2 YYNGEE, per germline. The CDR3 has 17 residues. The CDR3 region is CASSVTLGGSAADTQYF. The DNA of the CDR3 is TGTGCCAGCAGCGTAACGCTGGGGGGGTCAGCCGCAGATACGCAGTATTTT. Full variable domain (rest looked up from reference TRBV9 and TRBJ2-3): DSGVTQTPKHLITATGQRVTLRCSPRSGDLSVYWYQQSLDQGLQFLIQYYNGEERAKGNILERFSAQQFPDLHSELNLSSLELGDSALYFCASSVTLGGSAADTQYFGPGTRLTVL.

The chain links TRBV7-2 to TRBJ2-7, with TRBD2 identical over 8 bases. CDR1 and CDR2 from the germline V gene are SGHTA and FQGNSA. There are 16 residues in the CDR3. V lost 2 bases to trimming and J lost 2 bases; unmatched junction nucleotides: 8. The CDR3 is CASSLYRAGGPYEQYF. Here the CDR3 DNA reads TGTGCCAGCAGCTTATATCGGGCGGGGGGTCCCTACGAGCAGTACTTC.

This sequence joins TRBV5-1 and TRBJ2-7; 9 bases align to TRBD1. In germline, CDR1 is SGHRS, CDR2 YFSETQ. The length of the CDR3 is 14 residues. V lost 4 bases and J lost 2; bases outside the gene matches: 4. CDR3 nucleotide sequence: TGCGCCAGCAGCCTCCGGGACAGGGCCTACGAGCAGTACTTC. Protein: CASSLRDRAYEQYF.

The chain combines TRBV11-3 with TRBJ2-7, with a possible D match to TRBD2 (7 bases). Per germline, CDR1 SGHNT and CDR2 YENEEA. This CDR3 is built from 14 residues. Trimming removed 5 bases at V and 5 bases at J, with 16 bases between. As DNA, the CDR3 is TGTGCCAGCAGCAGGGGGGGCGCAAACGACGAGCAGTACTTC. It translates to CASSRGGANDEQYF.

The rearrangement joins TRBV6-5 to TRBJ2-7; 11 bases map to TRBD1. The length of the CDR3 is 14 residues. Trimming took 4 bases from V and 2 from J; bases not matched to a gene: 1. Germline V gene sequence: CDR1 MNHEY, CDR2 SVGAGI. The CDR3 loop reads CASSWDRGAYEQYF. The DNA for the CDR3 is TGTGCCAGCAGTTGGGACAGGGGGGCCTACGAGCAGTACTTC.

The chain uses TRBV18 and TRBJ2-2; TRBD1 might be the D (5 bases). The V and J ends lost 0 bases and 5 bases respectively, with 13 bases between them. The CDR3 is 16 amino acids. Germline V gives CDR1 KGHSH, CDR2 LQKENI. The CDR3 bases are TGTGCCAGCTCACCACCGGGGCAGGTTCAGACCGGGGAGCTGTTTTTT. This codes for CASSPPGQVQTGELFF.

The gene calls are TRBV28 and TRBJ2-7; tentative D call: TRBD1 (6 bases). The CDR3 extends over 14 amino acids. Deletions cut 6 bases from V and 2 bases from J, with 14 bases between. Germline V CDR1 and CDR2: MDHEN, SYDVKM. CDR3 sequence reads: CASRQGNSAYEQYF. CDR3 DNA: TGTGCCAGCAGGCAGGGGAATTCGGCCTACGAGCAGTACTTC.

This chain links TRBV5-1 with TRBJ2-5, with D perhaps matching TRBD1 (6 bases). CDR3 length equals 14 residues. V was cut by 4 bases and J by 5 bases, with 15 bases left in between. Germline lookup yields CDR1 SGHRS and CDR2 YFSETQ. CDR3 sequence reads: CASSPGQRGETQYF. CDR3 coding DNA: TGCGCCAGCAGCCCTGGACAGCGAGGGGAGACCCAGTACTTC.

The chain carries TRBV5-1 and TRBJ1-2; 8 nucleotides align to TRBD1. J gave up 4 bases and V 5 bases, and 4 bases lay outside the gene matches. The CDR3 is made up of 13 amino acids. Germline V gene lookup returns CDR1 SGHRS and CDR2 YFSETQ. This CDR3 is CASSDTGGYGYTF. The CDR3 region has the DNA TGCGCCAGCAGTGATACAGGGGGCTATGGCTACACCTTC.

V gene TRBV4-3 combines with J gene TRBJ2-1, with no clear D. Germline lookup yields CDR1 LGHNA and CDR2 YSLEER. V lost 6 bases, J lost 5 bases, and 8 bases lay in between. The CDR3 loop spans 12 amino acids. The CDR3 sequence: CASSYLDNEQFF. The CDR3 bases are TGCGCCAGCAGTTATCTCGACAATGAGCAGTTCTTC.

This chain uses TRBV19 with TRBJ1-2; 12 nucleotides agree with TRBD1. Germline V gives CDR1 LNHDA, CDR2 SQIVND (reference sequence). V was clipped by 5 bases and J by 7 bases; unmatched bases: 11. The CDR3 has 16 residues. CDR3 protein: CASSPRDRGQRGGYTF. The CDR3 nucleotides read TGTGCCAGTAGTCCAAGGGACAGGGGGCAACGGGGTGGCTACACCTTC.